The 23 T cell receptor beta chains below were found in one sample sequenced in a study of Ad26.COV2.S vaccination and SARS-CoV-2 variants. Treatment described: 19 received Ad26.COV2.S at low or high dose, single or two shots; 5 received placebo; per-sample allocation not given. Following the first vaccine or placebo injection, samples were taken on day 63. Measured with immunoSEQ multiplex PCR; TCRdb has only the in-frame clones, and not every one. The sample consists of approximately 350,000 clones, under 90% of them appearing once. Sample: peripheral blood, taken in a trial of Ad26.COV2.S vaccine versus placebo. The receptor set was obtained from a person aged 18 to 65 who received the Ad26.COV2.S COVID-19 vaccine or a placebo.

This clone occurred a few times. This rearrangement joins TRBV6-5 to TRBJ1-1; 7 bases are a match to TRBD1. Germline-derived CDR1 and CDR2 are MNHEY and SVGAGI. CDR3 length: 14 residues. V shed 6 bases and J 7 bases; nucleotides not matched to a gene: 11. The CDR3 DNA reads as TGTGCCAGCAGCCTTAACGGCAGGGGGAGTGAAGCTTTCTTT. This gives the protein CASSLNGRGSEAFF.

The chain has TRBV23-1 and TRBJ1-5; 12 bases are shared with TRBD1. TRBV23-1 is labeled an ORF, and its function is uncertain. The V and J ends lost 3 bases and 1 base, in that order; junction bases with no gene match: 13. The length of the CDR3 is 20 residues. CDR3 coding DNA: TGCGCCAGCAGTCACCACCCTCCGGGACAGGGGGCGAGGAGCAATCAGCCCCAGCATTTT. Encoded protein: CASSHHPPGQGARSNQPQHF.

This clone was seen a few times. The chain has TRBV7-2 and TRBJ1-1; 7 bases agree with TRBD1. J was trimmed by 5 bases and V by 4 bases; bases with no gene match: 4. Germline V gene lookup returns CDR1 SGHTA and CDR2 FQGNSA. This CDR3 spans 13 amino acids. The CDR3 bases are TGTGCCAGCAGCTACTCAGGGGGGACTGAAGCTTTCTTT. Its protein product is CASSYSGGTEAFF.

The J gene is TRBJ1-4, the V gene TRBV5-1; 7 bases map to TRBD1. J gave up 8 bases and V 1 base, and 5 bases lay outside the gene matches. The CDR3 has 14 residues. Germline assignment: CDR1 SGHRS and CDR2 YFSETQ. Here the CDR3 reads CASSLTGVQEKLFF. The CDR3 bases are TGCGCCAGCAGCTTGACAGGGGTTCAAGAAAAACTGTTTTTT.

This clone was observed a few times. The chain has TRBV15 and TRBJ1-5; the match to TRBD1 covers 8 bases. The CDR3 spans 17 residues. Germline V lookup: CDR1 LNHNV, CDR2 YYDKDF (reference sequence). V trimming: 3 bases; J trimming: 3 bases; junction bases outside the gene matches: 10. CDR3 DNA sequence: TGTGCCACCAGCAGTGACAGGGGAATAGGGCCCAATCAGCCCCAGCATTTT. Protein: CATSSDRGIGPNQPQHF.

The chain joins TRBV19 to TRBJ2-1; TRBD2 matches at 7 bases. Trimming removed 3 bases from V and 8 bases from J; junction bases left unmatched: 4. The CDR3 covers 13 residues. CDR1 is LNHDA and CDR2 is SQIVND in the germline V gene (reference sequence). The CDR3 coding sequence is TGTGCCAGTAGTATCGACCTAGCGGATGAGCAGTTCTTC. This translates into CASSIDLADEQFF.

This clone appeared a few times. The chain couples TRBV27 to TRBJ2-1; D is possibly TRBD2 (5 bases). Germline lookup yields CDR1 MNHEY and CDR2 SMNVEV (reference sequence). The CDR3 extends over 15 amino acids. Trimming cost V 4 bases and J 4 bases, with 14 bases left between them. The CDR3 sequence: CASSSGSGSYNEQFF. The CDR3 nucleotides read TGTGCCAGCAGTTCAGGAAGCGGTTCTTACAATGAGCAGTTCTTC.

This chain connects TRBV7-9 to TRBJ2-7; 8 nucleotides align to TRBD1. Per germline, CDR1 SEHNR and CDR2 FQNEAQ (reference sequence). The CDR3 contains 19 residues. V shed 4 bases and J 2 bases; nucleotides not matched to a gene: 19. CDR3 coding DNA: TGTGCCAGCAGCTCCACCGGGCTCTATTCAGGGGGCCCACCCTACGAGCAGTACTTC. This encodes CASSSTGLYSGGPPYEQYF.

The rearrangement joins TRBV7-8 to TRBJ1-1; no clear D. Germline V gives CDR1 SGHVS, CDR2 FQNEAQ. Trimming stripped 5 bases from V and 5 bases from J, with 12 bases between. The CDR3 is 13 residues long. CDR3 loop: CASSVPAGTEAFF. In nucleotides, the CDR3 is TGTGCCAGCAGCGTCCCCGCGGGGACTGAAGCTTTCTTT.

This chain connects TRBV5-1 to TRBJ2-1; TRBD2 matches at 11 bases. The J segment lost 6 bases and the V segment lost 4 bases, leaving 12 bases of the junction unmatched. There are 17 residues in the CDR3. The germline V gene has CDR1 SGHRS and CDR2 YFSETQ. The CDR3 DNA follows: TGCGCCAGCAGCATAGATGGACTAGCGGGCCTTGGCAATGAGCAGTTCTTC. This translates into CASSIDGLAGLGNEQFF.

This clone was seen a few times. J is TRBJ1-6 and V is TRBV18, with TRBD1 identical over 9 bases. Germline CDR1 KGHSH, CDR2 LQKENI. Germline trimming cut 8 bases from V and 12 bases from J; bases unmatched to any gene: 8. This CDR3 contains 13 residues. The CDR3 loop reads CASTWTGDRPLHF. CDR3 DNA: TGTGCCAGCACATGGACAGGGGACAGACCCCTCCACTTT.

In its sample, this clone was seen once. The CDR3 protein is CASSASGLAGYNEQFF. DNA of the CDR3: TGTGCCAGCAGCGCCTCCGGACTAGCCGGCTACAATGAGCAGTTCTTC. V and J are TRBV9 and TRBJ2-1; 8 bases fit TRBD2. This CDR3 is 16 amino acids long. Germline V gives CDR1 SGDLS, CDR2 YYNGEE. J lost 3 bases, V lost 3 bases, and 8 bases had no gene match.

In this sample, this clone turned up once. This sequence joins TRBV7-8 and TRBJ1-5, with D perhaps matching TRBD1 (5 bases). There are 14 residues in the CDR3. CDR1 and CDR2 from the germline V gene are SGHVS and FQNEAQ. V was pared by 3 bases and J by 3 bases, with 9 bases between. CDR3 in DNA: TGTGCCAGCAGCTTCCGGGGCCTCAATCAGCCCCAGCATTTT. It encodes CASSFRGLNQPQHF.

The V gene is TRBV6-2 or TRBV6-3, the J gene TRBJ2-7; TRBD1 is a possible D gene (6 bases). Germline values: CDR1 MNHEY, CDR2 SVGEGT. The CDR3 spans 16 residues. V was clipped by 4 bases and J by 2 bases, with 18 bases between them. The chain's CDR3 is CASSSLQGRSPYEQYF. The CDR3 coding sequence is TGTGCCAGCAGTTCCCTACAGGGAAGGAGCCCCTACGAGCAGTACTTC.

The chain couples TRBV11-2 to TRBJ2-2, with D possibly TRBD2 on 6 matching bases. Germline V gene sequence: CDR1 SGHAT, CDR2 FQNNGV. V lost 5 bases, J lost 2 bases, and 15 bases lay in between. CDR3 length: 16 amino acids. This CDR3 reads CASSPIAGPNTGELFF. The CDR3 DNA follows: TGTGCCAGCAGCCCAATCGCGGGGCCAAACACCGGGGAGCTGTTTTTT.

This clone was observed a handful of times. The rearrangement links TRBV25-1 to TRBJ1-3; TRBD1 might be the D (6 bases). The CDR3 contains 12 residues. Germline-derived CDR1 and CDR2 are MGHDK and SYGVNS. With 8 bases removed from V and 2 bases from J, the gap between germline ends came to 7 bases. This CDR3 is CASGGPGNTIYF. CDR3 sequence (DNA): TGTGCCAGCGGGGGGCCTGGAAACACCATATATTTT.

This clone occurred once. This chain joins TRBV14 and TRBJ2-5; no reliable D call. This CDR3 has 15 amino acids. Trimming left V 1 base short and J 5 bases short, with 14 bases between. The V gene's germline CDR1 is SGHDN and CDR2 FVKESK. Here the CDR3 reads CASSQGFTTGETQYF. As DNA, the CDR3 is TGTGCCAGCAGCCAAGGCTTTACGACCGGGGAGACCCAGTACTTC.

V gene TRBV9 combines with J gene TRBJ2-1; no clear D gene. The length of the CDR3 is 11 residues. Deletions cut 0 bases from V and 7 bases from J, with 2 bases between. Germline V gives CDR1 SGDLS, CDR2 YYNGEE. CDR3 DNA sequence: TGTGCCAGCAGCGTAGCTAATGAGCAGTTCTTC. Translating gives CASSVANEQFF. The full variable domain, rest sourced from reference TRBV9 and TRBJ2-1, is DSGVTQTPKHLITATGQRVTLRCSPRSGDLSVYWYQQSLDQGLQFLIQYYNGEERAKGNILERFSAQQFPDLHSELNLSSLELGDSALYFCASSVANEQFFGPGTRLTVL.

In its sample, this clone was seen once. This chain connects TRBV5-1 to TRBJ1-2; 7 bases are shared with TRBD1. Unmatched junction bases numbered 3, after V lost 0 bases and J lost 10 bases. Looked up from germline, CDR1 is SGHRS and CDR2 is YFSETQ. The CDR3 length is 12 residues. The CDR3 sequence is CASSLGQGFYTF. The CDR3 coding sequence is TGCGCCAGCAGCTTGGGACAGGGATTCTACACCTTC.

The CDR3 loop is CASSDGPGGIDEQFF. In DNA form, the CDR3 reads TGTGCCAGCAGTGACGGGCCGGGAGGGATCGATGAGCAGTTCTTC. The chain uses TRBV2 and TRBJ2-1; 8 bases map to TRBD2. CDR1 and CDR2 (germline): SNHLY, FYNNEI. The CDR3 is 15 residues long. Trimming took 3 bases from V and 8 from J; bases not matched to a gene: 9.

V is TRBV7-2 and J is TRBJ2-2; 7 bases agree with TRBD2. The CDR3 runs to 15 residues. After removal of 6 bases from V and 1 base from J, the junction contained 5 bases not matched to a gene. From germline, CDR1 is SGHTA and CDR2 FQGNSA. The CDR3 loop is CASRRSGGNTGELFF. The DNA for the CDR3 is TGTGCCAGCAGGAGGTCGGGGGGGAACACCGGGGAGCTGTTTTTT.

This chain links TRBV19 with TRBJ2-7; TRBD2 matches 12 bases. The V gene end was trimmed by 8 bases and the J gene end by 6 bases; junction bases not matched to a gene: 5. The CDR3 spans 13 residues. Germline V lookup: CDR1 LNHDA, CDR2 SQIVND (reference sequence). CDR3 sequence reads: CASAGLAGSEQYF. Here the CDR3 DNA reads TGTGCCAGTGCGGGACTAGCGGGCTCCGAGCAGTACTTC.

The chain is built from TRBV7-2 and TRBJ1-3, with TRBD1 as a possible D gene (6 bases). The CDR3 loop spans 15 amino acids. Germline loops: CDR1 SGHTA, CDR2 FQGNSA. Trimming stripped 0 bases from V and 2 bases from J, with 8 bases between. Written as DNA, the CDR3 is TGTGCCAGCAGCTTAGCGCACAGGGCTGGAAACACCATATATTTT. Its translation is CASSLAHRAGNTIYF.